The clone carrying this TCR beta chain was picked up many times. Its specificity is not known. The entire patient cohort was treatment-naive prior to thyroid surgery. Methods used by the authors: Using the CDR3 differences seen across clinicopathological groups, the authors built a distant-metastasis classifier for papillary thyroid cancer, which was meant to discriminate distant-metastatic patients. TCRdb re-processed the PCR reads through MiXCR. These V and J calls derive from TCRdb rather than the authors' analysis. The sample yields 34,000 or so clones, over 15% seen once. The source of the sample is a study of metastatic and nonmetastatic thyroid tumors. On the study more broadly: Repertoires of blood and of tissue (tumor or nodule) from malignant and benign thyroid patients were compared.

Study findings and constraints: TCR beta diversity was reportedly significantly higher in malignant thyroid tumors than benign nodules, in blood and tumor.

Sequenced: blood. The sequence was obtained from a female donor with papillary thyroid cancer or a benign thyroid nodule (not recorded which). Some clones in this sample may be carry-over from other donors' samples.

The CDR3 here is CASSVGGWSYNEQFF. CDR3 DNA sequence: TGTGCCAGCAGCGTAGGAGGGTGGTCCTACAATGAGCAGTTCTTC. The chain recombines TRBV9 with TRBJ2-1; D might be TRBD2 (5 bases). In germline, CDR1 is SGDLS, CDR2 YYNGEE. This CDR3 contains 15 residues. V dropped 0 bases and J dropped 1 base, with 8 bases sitting between them. Looking up the rest from reference TRBV9 and TRBJ2-1 gives the full variable domain: DSGVTQTPKHLITATGQRVTLRCSPRSGDLSVYWYQQSLDQGLQFLIQYYNGEERAKGNILERFSAQQFPDLHSELNLSSLELGDSALYFCASSVGGWSYNEQFFGPGTRLTVL.